Included here is one T cell receptor beta chain sequence, with context. Its cognate antigen is unknown. The CDR3 consists of 16 residues. Trimming shortened V by 4 bases and J by 2 bases, and 17 bases separated the two germline ends. The donors, nominally healthy at sampling, likely had unrecorded immune exposures. This sample is part of a study of cytomegalovirus exposure and HLA in healthy donors. Study-wide results and caveats: V- and J-gene trimming of TCR beta was linked (in a later analysis) to a missense DCLRE1C variant. A later analysis showed TCR association rates differing by HLA locus, peaking at DRB1 and lowest at HLA-C.

It was with 60 Vbeta and 13 Jbeta primers that the PCR ran. Sequenced by immunoSEQ multiplex PCR; TCRdb stores in-frame clones only, minus some. The table for this sample gives some 200,000 clones. This sequence joins TRBV5-7 and TRBJ2-3; D perhaps matches TRBD2 (6 bases). TRBV5-7 is known as an ORF, though its function is uncertain. This sequence originates from a girl between 2 and 10 years old in good health and CMV-seropositive. The sample taken for sequencing was PBMCs. CDR3 in DNA: TGTGCCAGCAGCCACCACCTAGCGCAATACACAGATACGCAGTATTTT. Translated: CASSHHLAQYTDTQYF.